The T cell receptor (beta chain) under discussion was sequenced for a study of cytomegalovirus exposure and HLA in healthy donors. Findings and caveats of the study: An ancestry cluster, one associated with Asian ancestry, reportedly showed fewer N-insertions than the approximately 700-donor mean in a later analysis. Several of the most significant clusters appeared linked to common viral pathogens, based on a later analysis. The classifier was said to identify cytomegalovirus status with high specificity and sensitivity. The likely explanation for a cluster of highly shared sequence variants was sequencing artifact.

A note on this clone: Its antigen is not known.

The V and J ends lost 0 bases and 1 base, in that order; junction bases with no gene match: 6. Per germline, CDR1 LGHNA and CDR2 YNFKEQ. This CDR3 comprises 16 residues. Primers included in the PCR were 60 Vbeta and 13 Jbeta primers. The repertoire was sequenced with immunoSEQ multiplex PCR; TCRdb's copy has only in-frame clones and lacks some. This listing includes 130,000 to 150,000 clones. Sample: PBMCs. The TCR comes from a male donor in good health and CMV-seronegative. This chain links TRBV4-2 with TRBJ2-7; 7 nucleotides align to TRBD2. The CDR3 DNA sequence: TGTGCCAGCAGCCAAGATGGGCGGGGGACGTCCTACGAGCAGTACTTC. Amino acid sequence: CASSQDGRGTSYEQYF.